This TCR beta chain emerged from a study of blood T cell repertoires in COVID-19. Per the original methods: Scientists estimated how many nucleated cells there were by amplifying reference gene primers. The method was immunoSEQ multiplex PCR; TCRdb's version includes in-frame clones alone and lacks a portion of them. V and J calls and clone size are as listed in that table; D and trimming were resolved from the DNA. The repertoire consists of fewer than 300,000 clones, with 80% to 85% occurring once and the leading ten covering about 5%. This clone was seen a few times. The clonotype originates from a man aged 35 to 55 who had been exposed to COVID-19. Source material: PBMCs or T cells enriched from blood (not recorded which).

The CDR3 is CASGYGTAEAFF. Written as DNA, the CDR3 is TGTGCTAGTGGTTATGGGACAGCTGAAGCTTTCTTT. The chain recombines TRBV12-5 with TRBJ1-1, with 7 bases that match TRBD1. In germline, CDR1 is LGHNT, CDR2 FRNRAP. The CDR3 runs to 12 residues. The junction had 2 bases not matched to a gene; V was cut back by 4 bases and J by 6 bases. Using reference TRBV12-5 and TRBJ1-1 for the parts outside the CDR3, the full variable domain is DARVTQTPRHKVTEMGQEVTMRCQPILGHNTVFWYRQTMMQGLELLAYFRNRAPLDDSGMPKDRFSAEMPDATLATLKIQPSEPRDSAVYFCASGYGTAEAFFGQGTRLTVV.